This T cell receptor beta chain was documented in a study of human T cells and chemical hapten exposure. Overall study results and limits: PT1 expanded TCR counts and patch test score correlated positively.

Documented time point: patch test 2, 6 weeks after DPC sensitization. Noted treatment: therapeutic diphenylcyclopropenone sensitization with weekly scalp DPC. This clonotype has at least ten counts. Its target is unknown. TCRdb redid the calling of the RACE reads with MiXCR, one entry per CDR3 protein. The table lists 350,000 to 400,000 distinct CDR3 sequences, more than 5% of them singletons. This clonotype originated in a woman in her late teens or twenties with alopecia areata. Some clones in this sample may be carry-over from other donors' samples. The sample consisted of whole blood, taken in connection with sensitization to the hapten diphenylcyclopropenone (DPC).

This chain's CDR3 is CASRTRAEREAFF. CDR3 DNA sequence: TGTGCCAGCAGAACCAGGGCCGAGAGAGAAGCTTTCTTT. The chain joins TRBV28 to TRBJ1-1; a weak D match, TRBD1 (5 bases). The V end lost 6 bases, the J end lost 8 bases, and 16 bases lay between the germline ends. This CDR3 is built from 13 residues. Looked up from germline, CDR1 is MDHEN and CDR2 is SYDVKM. Looking up the rest from reference TRBV28 and TRBJ1-1 gives the full variable domain: DVKVTQSSRYLVKRTGEKVFLECVQDMDHENMFWYRQDPGLGLRLIYFSYDVKMKEKGDIPEGYSVSREKKERFSLILESASTNQTSMYLCASRTRAEREAFFGQGTRLTVV.